The rows below give T cell receptor beta chains drawn from one sample of a study of shared clonotypes between healthy human individuals. Generated by immunoSEQ multiplex PCR, the TCRdb table keeps only in-frame clones and is missing some. Among approximately 2.4 million clones listed, roughly 95% were seen once. The sample comprised naive CD4+ T cells sorted from blood. These receptors were collected from a man younger than 35 in good health. CDR3s include the opening cysteine and the closing phenylalanine or tryptophan. A D gene is named only where the DNA matches it firmly. The listing skips clone size in some rows; elsewhere it reads once, few, many or a size class.

>TRBV11-2|TRBD2|-|TRBJ2-1
CASSPRTSRGHNEQFF
TGTGCCAGCAGCCCGCGGACTAGCCGGGGACACAATGAGCAGTTCTTC
>TRBV5-1|-|-|TRBJ2-3
CASSQGHTDTQYF
TGCGCCAGCAGCCAGGGCCACACAGATACGCAGTATTTT
>TRBV29-1|-|-|TRBJ1-1
CRVDINTEAFF
TGCAGGGTGGACATCAACACTGAAGCTTTCTTT
>TRBV2|-|once|TRBJ2-1
CASRFSDYNEQFF
TGTGCCAGCAGGTTCTCGGACTACAATGAGCAGTTCTTC
>TRBV25-1|-|-|TRBJ2-1
CASSQLDEQFF
TGTGCCAGCAGCCAGTTGGATGAGCAGTTCTTC
>TRBV5-8|TRBD2|-|TRBJ2-7
CASQPGRGGRSYEQYF
TGTGCCAGTCAACCTGGGCGCGGGGGACGCTCCTACGAGCAGTACTTC
>TRBV7-2|-|-|TRBJ1-2
CASSSGVYGYYGYTF
TGTGCCAGCAGCTCAGGGGTCTACGGGTACTATGGCTACACCTTC
>TRBV9|-|-|TRBJ2-2
CASSAGGTGELFF
TGTGCCAGCAGCGCAGGGGGGACCGGGGAGCTGTTTTTT
>TRBV9|-|-|TRBJ2-1
CASSPPQARNEQFF
TGTGCCAGCAGCCCCCCCCAAGCGCGGAATGAGCAGTTCTTC
>TRBV11-2|TRBD2|-|TRBJ2-1
CASSFREGYNEQFF
TGTGCCAGCAGCTTCAGGGAGGGTTACAATGAGCAGTTCTTC
>TRBV9|TRBD1|-|TRBJ1-2
CASSVGTGLYGYTF
TGTGCCAGCAGCGTAGGGACAGGGCTCTATGGCTACACCTTC
>TRBV5-6|-|-|TRBJ2-2
CASSPRGTGELFF
TGTGCCAGCAGCCCTCGTGGCACCGGGGAGCTGTTTTTT
>TRBV2|TRBD2|-|TRBJ2-5
CASTKSASGGQETQYF
TGTGCCAGCACTAAATCAGCTAGCGGGGGGCAAGAGACCCAGTACTTC
>TRBV6-6|-|-|TRBJ2-4
CASSEGVGKNIQYF
TGTGCCAGCAGCGAAGGGGTAGGGAAAAACATTCAGTACTTC
>TRBV11-2|TRBD1|-|TRBJ1-5
CASSADRGIGSNQPQHF
TGTGCCAGCAGCGCCGACAGGGGTATAGGGAGCAATCAGCCCCAGCATTTT
>TRBV28|-|-|TRBJ1-2
CASSPEKQTGNYGYTF
TGTGCCAGCAGCCCAGAGAAACAGACGGGAAACTATGGCTACACCTTC
>TRBV19|TRBD1|-|TRBJ1-6
CASSNPGGAPLHF
TGTGCCAGTAGTAACCCAGGGGGCGCACCCCTCCACTTT
>TRBV5-1|TRBD2|-|TRBJ2-5
CASSLMTSGGQETQYF
TGCGCCAGCAGCTTGATGACTAGCGGGGGCCAAGAGACCCAGTACTTC
>TRBV5-1|-|-|TRBJ2-7
CASSLESGAYEQYF
TGCGCCAGCAGCTTGGAGTCGGGAGCCTACGAGCAGTACTTC
>TRBV19|TRBD1|-|TRBJ2-2
CASSIDGDRRTGELFF
TGTGCCAGTAGTATCGATGGGGACAGGAGGACCGGGGAGCTGTTTTTT
>TRBV2|-|-|TRBJ1-1
CASMDTGAGTEAFF
TGTGCCAGCATGGACACGGGAGCGGGTACTGAAGCTTTCTTT
>TRBV11-2|-|-|TRBJ2-2
CASSLGDRDTGELFF
TGTGCCAGCAGCTTAGGGGACCGGGATACCGGGGAGCTGTTTTTT
>TRBV5-1|-|-|TRBJ2-5
CASSPTTGGETQYF
TGCGCCAGCAGCCCTACGACAGGCGGAGAGACCCAGTACTTC
>TRBV6-4|-|-|TRBJ2-7
CARGGHRHEQYF
TGTGCCAGAGGGGGACACCGACACGAGCAGTACTTC
>TRBV2|TRBD1|once|TRBJ1-5
CASSEPETGGNQPQHF
TGTGCCAGCAGTGAACCCGAGACAGGGGGGAACCAGCCCCAGCATTTT
>TRBV7-2|-|-|TRBJ2-7
CASRRERDYEQYF
TGTGCCAGCAGAAGGGAGCGAGACTACGAGCAGTACTTC